Detailed here is one TCR beta chain. TCRdb reanalysed the 5' RACE reads using MiXCR and keeps one entry per CDR3 protein. The data show tens of thousands of distinct CDR3 sequences, roughly 10% seen once. Between the trimmed V and J ends, which lost 3 bases and 7 bases, there was a span of 10 bases. CDR1 and CDR2 from the germline V gene are MDHEN and SYDVKM. The CDR3 sequence is 12 residues long. These data come from a study of early T cells in non-severe SARS-CoV-2 infection. Sequences were obtained from whole blood. This clonotype was sampled from an adult who was a healthcare worker with PCR-confirmed SARS-CoV-2 infection or an uninfected control (not recorded which). V gene TRBV28 combines with J gene TRBJ2-7; D is possibly TRBD2 (5 bases). The CDR3, as DNA: TGTGCCAGCAGTTTGTTAGCGAGTGAGCAGTACTTC. Amino acids: CASSLLASEQYF.